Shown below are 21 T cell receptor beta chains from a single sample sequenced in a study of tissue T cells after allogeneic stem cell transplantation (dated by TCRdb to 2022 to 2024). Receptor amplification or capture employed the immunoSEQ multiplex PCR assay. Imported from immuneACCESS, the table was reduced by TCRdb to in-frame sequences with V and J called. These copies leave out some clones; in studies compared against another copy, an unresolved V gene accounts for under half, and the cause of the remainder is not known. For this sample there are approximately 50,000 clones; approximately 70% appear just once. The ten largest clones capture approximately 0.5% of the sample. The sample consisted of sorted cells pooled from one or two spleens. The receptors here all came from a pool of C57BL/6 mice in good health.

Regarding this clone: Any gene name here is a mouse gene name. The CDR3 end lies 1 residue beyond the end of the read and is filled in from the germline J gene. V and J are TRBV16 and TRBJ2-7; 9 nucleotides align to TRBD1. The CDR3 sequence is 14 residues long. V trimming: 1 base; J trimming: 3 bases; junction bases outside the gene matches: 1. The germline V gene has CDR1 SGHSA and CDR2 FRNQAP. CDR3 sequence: CASSLGDRVYEQYF. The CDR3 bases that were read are TGTGCAAGCAGCTTAGGGGACAGGGTCTATGAACAGTAC.

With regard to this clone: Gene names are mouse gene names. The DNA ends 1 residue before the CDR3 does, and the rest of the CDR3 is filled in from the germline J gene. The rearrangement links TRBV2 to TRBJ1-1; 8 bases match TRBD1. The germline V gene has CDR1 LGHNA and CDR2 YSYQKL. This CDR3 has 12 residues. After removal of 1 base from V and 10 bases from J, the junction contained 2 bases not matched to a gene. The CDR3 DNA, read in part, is TGTGCCAGCAGCCAAGGGACAGGGAGAGTCTTC. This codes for CASSQGTGRVF. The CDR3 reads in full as CASSQGTGRVFF.

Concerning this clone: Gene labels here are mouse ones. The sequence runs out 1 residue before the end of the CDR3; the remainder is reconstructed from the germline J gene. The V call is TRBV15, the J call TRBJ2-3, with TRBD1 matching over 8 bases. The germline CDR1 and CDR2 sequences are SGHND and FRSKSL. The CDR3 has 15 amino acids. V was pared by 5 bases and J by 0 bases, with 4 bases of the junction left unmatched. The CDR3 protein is CASSRQGSSAETLYF. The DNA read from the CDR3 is TGTGCCAGCAGTCGACAGGGGTCTAGTGCAGAAACGCTGTAT.

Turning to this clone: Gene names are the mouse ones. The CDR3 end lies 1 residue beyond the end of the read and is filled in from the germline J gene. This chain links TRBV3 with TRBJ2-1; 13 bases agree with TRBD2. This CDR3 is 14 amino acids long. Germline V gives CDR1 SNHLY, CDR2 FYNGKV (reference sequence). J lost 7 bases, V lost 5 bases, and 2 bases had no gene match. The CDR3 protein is CASSGLGGRAEQFF. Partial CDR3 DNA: TGTGCCAGCAGCGGACTGGGGGGGCGAGCTGAGCAGTTC.

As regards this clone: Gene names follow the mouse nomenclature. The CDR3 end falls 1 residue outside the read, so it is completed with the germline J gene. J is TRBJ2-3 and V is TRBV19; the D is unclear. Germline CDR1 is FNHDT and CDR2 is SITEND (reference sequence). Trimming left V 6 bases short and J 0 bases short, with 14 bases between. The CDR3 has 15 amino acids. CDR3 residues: CASTQNPASAETLYF. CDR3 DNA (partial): TGTGCCAGCACCCAGAACCCCGCTAGTGCAGAAACGCTGTAT.

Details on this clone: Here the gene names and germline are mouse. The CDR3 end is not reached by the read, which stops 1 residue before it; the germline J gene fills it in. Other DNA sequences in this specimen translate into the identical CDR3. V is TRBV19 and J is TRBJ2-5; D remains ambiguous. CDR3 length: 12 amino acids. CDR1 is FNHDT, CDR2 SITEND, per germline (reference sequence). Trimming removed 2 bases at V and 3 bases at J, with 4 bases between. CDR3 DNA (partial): TGTGCCAGCAGTATTGAACAAGACACCCAGTAC. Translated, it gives CASSIEQDTQY. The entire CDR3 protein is CASSIEQDTQYF.

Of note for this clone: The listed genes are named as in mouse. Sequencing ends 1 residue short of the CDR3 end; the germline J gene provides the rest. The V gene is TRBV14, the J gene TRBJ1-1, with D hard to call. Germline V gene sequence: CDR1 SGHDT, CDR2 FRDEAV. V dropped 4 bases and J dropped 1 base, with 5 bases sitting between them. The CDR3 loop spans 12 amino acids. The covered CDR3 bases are TGTGCCAGCAGTCCAGGAAACACAGAAGTCTTC. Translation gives CASSPGNTEVF. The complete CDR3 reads CASSPGNTEVFF.

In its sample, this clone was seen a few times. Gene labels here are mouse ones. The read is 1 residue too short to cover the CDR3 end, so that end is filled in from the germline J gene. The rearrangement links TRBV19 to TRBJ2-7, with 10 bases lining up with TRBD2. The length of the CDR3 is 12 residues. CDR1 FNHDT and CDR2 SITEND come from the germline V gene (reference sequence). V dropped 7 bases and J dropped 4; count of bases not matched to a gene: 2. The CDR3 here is CASRDWGYEQYF. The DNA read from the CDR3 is TGTGCCAGCCGGGACTGGGGATATGAACAGTAC.

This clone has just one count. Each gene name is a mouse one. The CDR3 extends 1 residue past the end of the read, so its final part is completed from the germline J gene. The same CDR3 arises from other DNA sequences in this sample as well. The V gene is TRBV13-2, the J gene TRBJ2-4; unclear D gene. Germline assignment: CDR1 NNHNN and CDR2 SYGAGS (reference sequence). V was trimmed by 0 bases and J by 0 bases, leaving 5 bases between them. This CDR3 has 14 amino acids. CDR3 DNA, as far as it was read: TGTGCCAGCGGTGATGCGGGCAGTCAAAACACCTTGTAC. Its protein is CASGDAGSQNTLY. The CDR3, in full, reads CASGDAGSQNTLYF.

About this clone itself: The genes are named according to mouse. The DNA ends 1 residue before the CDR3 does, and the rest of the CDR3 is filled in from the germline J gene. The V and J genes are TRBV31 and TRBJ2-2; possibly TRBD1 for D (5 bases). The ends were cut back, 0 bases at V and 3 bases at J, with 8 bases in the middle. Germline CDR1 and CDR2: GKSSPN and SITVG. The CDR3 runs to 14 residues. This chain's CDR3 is CAWSLREYTGQLYF. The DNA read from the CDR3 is TGTGCCTGGAGTCTCAGGGAGTACACCGGGCAGCTCTAC.

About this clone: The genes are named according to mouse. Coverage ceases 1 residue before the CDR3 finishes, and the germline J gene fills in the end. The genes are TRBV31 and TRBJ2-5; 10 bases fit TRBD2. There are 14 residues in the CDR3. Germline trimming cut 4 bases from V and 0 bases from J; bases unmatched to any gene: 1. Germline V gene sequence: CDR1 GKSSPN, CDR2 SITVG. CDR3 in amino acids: CAWTGGANQDTQYF. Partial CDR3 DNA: TGTGCCTGGACTGGGGGGGCTAACCAAGACACCCAGTAC. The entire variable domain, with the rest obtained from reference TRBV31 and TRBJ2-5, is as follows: AQTIHQWPVAEIKAVGSPLSLGCTIKGKSSPNLYWYWQATGGTLQQLFYSITVGQVESVVQLNLSASRPKDDQFILSTEKLLLSHSGFYLCAWTGGANQDTQYFGPGTRLLVL.

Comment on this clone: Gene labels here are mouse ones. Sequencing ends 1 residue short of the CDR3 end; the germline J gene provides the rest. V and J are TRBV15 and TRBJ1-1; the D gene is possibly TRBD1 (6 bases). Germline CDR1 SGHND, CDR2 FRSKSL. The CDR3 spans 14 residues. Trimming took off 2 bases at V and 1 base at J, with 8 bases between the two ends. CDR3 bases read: TGTGCCAGCAGTTTAATACAGGGAAACACAGAAGTCTTC. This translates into CASSLIQGNTEVF. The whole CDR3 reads CASSLIQGNTEVFF.

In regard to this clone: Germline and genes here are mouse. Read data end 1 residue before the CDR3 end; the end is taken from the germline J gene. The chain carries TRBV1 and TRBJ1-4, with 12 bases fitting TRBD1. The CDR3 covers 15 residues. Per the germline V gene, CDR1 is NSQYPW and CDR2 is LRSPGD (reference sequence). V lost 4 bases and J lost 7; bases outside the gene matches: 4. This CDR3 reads CTCSGGTGGLERLFF. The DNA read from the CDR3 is TGCACCTGCAGTGGGGGGACAGGGGGCCTCGAAAGATTATTT.

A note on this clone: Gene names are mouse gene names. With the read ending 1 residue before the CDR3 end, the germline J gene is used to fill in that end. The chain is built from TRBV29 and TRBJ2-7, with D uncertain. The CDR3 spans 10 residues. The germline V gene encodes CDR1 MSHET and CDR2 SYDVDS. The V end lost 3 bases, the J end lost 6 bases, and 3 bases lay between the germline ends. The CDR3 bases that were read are TGTGCTAGCAGTTTGGGTGAACAGTAC. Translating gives CASSLGEQY. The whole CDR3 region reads CASSLGEQYF.

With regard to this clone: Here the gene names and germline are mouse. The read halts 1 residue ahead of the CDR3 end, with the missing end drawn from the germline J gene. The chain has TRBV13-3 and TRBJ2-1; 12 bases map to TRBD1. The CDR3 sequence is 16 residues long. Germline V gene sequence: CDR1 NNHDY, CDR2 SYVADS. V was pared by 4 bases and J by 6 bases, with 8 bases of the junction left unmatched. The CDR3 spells CASSLGQGALSAEQFF. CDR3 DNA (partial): TGTGCCAGCAGTCTGGGACAGGGGGCGCTGAGTGCTGAGCAGTTC.

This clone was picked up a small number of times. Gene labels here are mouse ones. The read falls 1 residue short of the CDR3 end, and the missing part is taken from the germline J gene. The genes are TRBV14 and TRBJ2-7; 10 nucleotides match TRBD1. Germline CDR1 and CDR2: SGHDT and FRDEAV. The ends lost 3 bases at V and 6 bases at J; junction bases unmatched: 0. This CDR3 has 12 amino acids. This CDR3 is CASSWDRGEQYF. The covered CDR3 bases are TGTGCCAGCAGTTGGGACAGGGGTGAACAGTAC.

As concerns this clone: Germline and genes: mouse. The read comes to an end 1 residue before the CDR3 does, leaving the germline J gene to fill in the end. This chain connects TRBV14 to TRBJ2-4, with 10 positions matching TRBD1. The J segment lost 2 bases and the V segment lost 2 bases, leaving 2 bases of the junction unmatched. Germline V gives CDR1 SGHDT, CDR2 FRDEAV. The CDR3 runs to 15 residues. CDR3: CASSLGTGVQNTLYF. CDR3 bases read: TGTGCCAGCAGTTTGGGGACAGGGGTTCAAAACACCTTGTAC.

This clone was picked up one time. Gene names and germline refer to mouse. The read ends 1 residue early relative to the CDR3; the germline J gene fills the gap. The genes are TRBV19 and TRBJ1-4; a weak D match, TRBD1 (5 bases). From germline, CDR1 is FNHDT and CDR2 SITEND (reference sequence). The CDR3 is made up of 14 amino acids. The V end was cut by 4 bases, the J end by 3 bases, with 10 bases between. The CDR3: CASSRRETNERLFF. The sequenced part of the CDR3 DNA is TGTGCCAGCAGTCGCAGGGAGACCAACGAAAGATTATTT.

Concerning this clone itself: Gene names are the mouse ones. The sequenced CDR3 bases are TGTGCCAGCAGCCCCGGGGGAAACTCCGACTACACC. Its protein is CASSPGGNSDYT. The entire CDR3 protein reads CASSPGGNSDYTF. The J gene is TRBJ1-2, the V gene TRBV14, with D possibly matching TRBD1 (5 bases). The observed sequence ends 1 residue before the CDR3 terminus, with the missing tail filled in from the germline J gene. V gave up 5 bases and J gave up 1 base, with 9 bases separating them. The germline V gene encodes CDR1 SGHDT and CDR2 FRDEAV. The CDR3 sequence is 13 residues long.

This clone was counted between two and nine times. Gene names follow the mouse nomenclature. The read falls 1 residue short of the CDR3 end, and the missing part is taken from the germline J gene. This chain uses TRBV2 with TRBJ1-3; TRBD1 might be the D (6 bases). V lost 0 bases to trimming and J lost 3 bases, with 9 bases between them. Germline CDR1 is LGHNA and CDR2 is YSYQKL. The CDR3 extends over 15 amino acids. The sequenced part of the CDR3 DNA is TGTGCCAGCAGCCAAGATTACAGGGTTGGAAATACGCTCTAT. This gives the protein CASSQDYRVGNTLY. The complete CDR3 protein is CASSQDYRVGNTLYF.

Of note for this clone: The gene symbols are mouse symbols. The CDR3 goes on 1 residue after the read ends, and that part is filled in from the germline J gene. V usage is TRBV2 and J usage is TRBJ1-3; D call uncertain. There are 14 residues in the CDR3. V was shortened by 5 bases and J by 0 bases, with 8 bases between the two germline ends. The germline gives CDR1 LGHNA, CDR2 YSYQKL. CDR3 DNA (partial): TGTGCCAGCAGCTCCCCAAATTCTGGAAATACGCTCTAT. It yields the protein CASSSPNSGNTLY. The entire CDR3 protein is CASSSPNSGNTLYF.